The 15 T cell receptor beta chains in this list originate from one sample, sequenced in a study of blood T cell repertoires in COVID-19. Data came from immunoSEQ multiplex PCR; TCRdb stores just in-frame clones and leaves some out. Among around 110,000 clones listed, 80% to 90% were seen once. The sample comprised peripheral blood. The origin of the receptors is a man between 40 and 49 years old with acute or convalescent COVID-19.

This clone was found a few times. This chain links TRBV5-4 with TRBJ2-7; 12 bases are shared with TRBD2. Trimming cost V 0 bases and J 7 bases; bases outside gene matches: 5. Germline CDR1 reads SGHNT; CDR2 reads YYREEE (reference sequence). The CDR3 sequence is 15 residues long. CDR3 in DNA: TGTGCCAGCAGCTTGGGACTAGCGGGAGTGGGAGAGCAGTACTTC. Residues: CASSLGLAGVGEQYF.

V gene TRBV7-9 combines with J gene TRBJ1-5; D gene unclear. Trimming removed 5 bases at V and 5 bases at J, with 7 bases between. The germline CDR1 and CDR2 sequences are SEHNR and FQNEAQ (reference sequence). There are 12 residues in the CDR3. CDR3 loop: CASSKTDQPQHF. The CDR3 nucleotides are TGTGCCAGCAGCAAAACGGATCAGCCCCAGCATTTT.

The table lists this clone with a few counts. J is TRBJ1-2 and V is TRBV30; D is perhaps TRBD1 (5 bases). The CDR3 has 13 amino acids. V dropped 4 bases and J dropped 2 bases, with 11 bases sitting between them. CDR1 and CDR2 (germline): GTSNPN, SVGIG (reference sequence). Here the CDR3 DNA reads TGTGCCTGGAAGCAGGGAACCAACTATGGCTACACCTTC. This gives the protein CAWKQGTNYGYTF.

This rearrangement joins TRBV28 to TRBJ1-2, with D uncertain. The V end was cut by 3 bases, the J end by 8 bases, with 19 bases between. Germline V CDR1 and CDR2: MDHEN, SYDVKM. The CDR3 has 15 residues. Here the CDR3 reads CASSFIRGAGGGYTF. DNA for the CDR3: TGTGCCAGCAGTTTTATTCGAGGAGCAGGAGGCGGCTACACCTTC.

This chain links TRBV3-1 (or the pseudogene TRBV3-2) with TRBJ2-7; no clear D. CDR3 length: 11 residues. V lost 3 bases, J lost 4 bases, and 4 bases lay in between. In germline, CDR1 is LGHDT, CDR2 YNNKEL (reference sequence). CDR3 amino acids: CASSHVYEQYF. The CDR3 DNA follows: TGTGCCAGCAGCCACGTTTACGAGCAGTACTTC.

The chain joins TRBV6-5 to TRBJ1-2; TRBD1 agrees at 7 bases. J was trimmed by 7 bases and V by 7 bases; bases with no gene match: 12. The CDR3 covers 14 residues. Germline values: CDR1 MNHEY, CDR2 SVGAGI. CDR3 loop: CASNPTGLLGGYTF. CDR3 nucleotide sequence: TGTGCCAGCAACCCGACAGGGCTTTTGGGTGGCTACACCTTC.

The chain couples TRBV2 to TRBJ1-1, with TRBD1 identical over 9 bases. From germline, CDR1 is SNHLY and CDR2 FYNNEI. This CDR3 is built from 15 residues. Germline trimming cut 8 bases from V and 4 bases from J; bases unmatched to any gene: 11. CDR3 nucleotides: TGTGCCAGCGTCCCGAGGGACAGGGTGCCCACTGAAGCTTTCTTT. It codes for CASVPRDRVPTEAFF.

The chain links TRBV27 to TRBJ1-6; tentative D call: TRBD1 (5 bases). The CDR3 has 14 residues. The germline CDR1 and CDR2 sequences are MNHEY and SMNVEV (reference sequence). Between the trimmed V and J ends, which lost 2 bases and 6 bases, there was a span of 8 bases. The CDR3 reads CASSLRQTNSPLHF. CDR3 DNA: TGTGCCAGCAGTTTAAGACAGACTAATTCACCCCTCCACTTT.

In this sample, this clone turned up once. The chain has TRBV20-1 and TRBJ2-5; TRBD2 might be the D (5 bases). CDR1 is DFQATT, CDR2 SNEGSKA, per germline (reference sequence). This CDR3 comprises 13 residues. V was pared by 3 bases and J by 2 bases, with 10 bases between. The CDR3 reads CSASYEGQETQYF. CDR3 nucleotide sequence: TGCAGTGCTAGTTATGAGGGTCAAGAGACCCAGTACTTC.

The chain joins TRBV7-2 to TRBJ1-3; D gene uncertain. Trimming removed 5 bases from V and 0 bases from J, with 11 bases in between. The CDR3 has 15 amino acids. The germline V gene has CDR1 SGHTA and CDR2 FQGNSA. CDR3 sequence: CASSKNSNSGNTIYF. Written as DNA, the CDR3 is TGTGCCAGCAGCAAGAACAGTAACTCTGGAAACACCATATATTTT.

This chain joins TRBV3-1 (or the pseudogene TRBV3-2) and TRBJ2-2, with D perhaps matching TRBD1 (6 bases). This CDR3 is 12 amino acids long. Germline V gene data show CDR1 as LGHDT and CDR2 as YNNKEL (reference sequence). With 6 bases removed from V and 7 bases from J, the gap between germline ends came to 9 bases. The CDR3 DNA is TGTGCCAGCAGACAGGGCGGCGGGGAGCTGTTTTTT. Translation: CASRQGGGELFF.

The chain's CDR3 is CASSENNSNQPQHF. Here the CDR3 DNA reads TGTGCCAGCAGCGAGAATAATAGCAATCAGCCCCAGCATTTT. The chain uses TRBV6-1 and TRBJ1-5; the D is unclear. The ends were cut back, 6 bases at V and 0 bases at J, with 9 bases in the middle. Germline V gene data show CDR1 as MNHNS and CDR2 as SASEGT. The CDR3 consists of 14 residues.

The chain is built from TRBV3-1 (or the pseudogene TRBV3-2) and TRBJ2-4; 12 nucleotides align to TRBD2. J gave up 7 bases and V 0 bases, and 7 bases lay outside the gene matches. The length of the CDR3 is 17 residues. From germline, CDR1 is LGHDT and CDR2 YNNKEL (reference sequence). The CDR3 region has the DNA TGTGCCAGCAGCCAAGACCGAGTGGGACTAGCGGGCAACATTCAGTACTTC. It codes for CASSQDRVGLAGNIQYF.

This rearrangement joins TRBV30 to TRBJ1-5, with 7 positions matching TRBD1. The ends lost 2 bases at V and 1 base at J; junction bases unmatched: 5. Per germline, CDR1 GTSNPN and CDR2 SVGIG (reference sequence). The CDR3 consists of 15 residues. The CDR3 region is CAWSFRTGSNQPQHF. The CDR3 nucleotides are TGTGCCTGGAGTTTTCGGACAGGAAGCAATCAGCCCCAGCATTTT.

The chain employs TRBV7-9 and TRBJ1-2; D gene unclear. Per the germline V gene, CDR1 is SEHNR and CDR2 is FQNEAQ (reference sequence). This CDR3 has 14 amino acids. Deletions cut 3 bases from V and 2 bases from J, with 10 bases between. The CDR3 DNA sequence: TGTGCCAGCAGCTTGTCTACAGCCAACTATGGCTACACCTTC. Amino acid sequence: CASSLSTANYGYTF.